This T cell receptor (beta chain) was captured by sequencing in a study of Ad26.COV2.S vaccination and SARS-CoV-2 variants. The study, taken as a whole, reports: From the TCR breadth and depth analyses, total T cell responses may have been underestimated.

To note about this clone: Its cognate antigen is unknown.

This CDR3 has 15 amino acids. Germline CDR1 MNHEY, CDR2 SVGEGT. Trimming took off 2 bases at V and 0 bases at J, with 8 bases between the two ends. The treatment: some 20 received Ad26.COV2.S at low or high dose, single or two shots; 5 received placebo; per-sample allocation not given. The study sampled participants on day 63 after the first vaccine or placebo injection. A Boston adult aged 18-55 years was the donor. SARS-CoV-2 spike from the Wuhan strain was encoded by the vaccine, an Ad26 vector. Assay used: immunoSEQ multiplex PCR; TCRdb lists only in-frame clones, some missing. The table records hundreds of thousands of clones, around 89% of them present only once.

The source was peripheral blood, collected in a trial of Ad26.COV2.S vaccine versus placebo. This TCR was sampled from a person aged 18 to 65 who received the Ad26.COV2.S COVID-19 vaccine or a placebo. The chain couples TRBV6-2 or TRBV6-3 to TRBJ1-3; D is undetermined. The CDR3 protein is CASSYGRNSGNTIYF. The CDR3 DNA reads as TGTGCCAGCAGTTACGGCAGGAACTCTGGAAACACCATATATTTT.